The 3 T cell receptor beta chains below come from one sample, sequenced in a study of T cell repertoires in cytomegalovirus infection. The antigens for these receptors are not known. TCRdb ran MiXCR on the reads and lists one entry per CDR3 protein. The sample consists of 50,000 to 55,000 distinct CDR3 sequences, 20% of them appearing once. Source: CD8+ T cells from cultured PBMCs, taken from culture after CMV antigen stimulation. The receptors were gathered from a human donor in good health (CMV status not recorded). Some clones in this sample may be carry-over from other donors' samples.

V and J are TRBV7-9 and TRBJ2-7; a weak D match, TRBD2 (5 bases). This CDR3 has 12 residues. Germline V gene sequence: CDR1 SEHNR, CDR2 FQNEAQ (reference sequence). Trimming left V 5 bases short and J 2 bases short, with 7 bases between. The CDR3 is CASSPGTYEQYF. CDR3 nucleotides: TGTGCCAGCAGCCCCGGGACCTACGAGCAGTACTTC.

This clonotype has only a few counts. V and J are TRBV6-2 or TRBV6-3 and TRBJ1-2, with TRBD1 as a possible D gene (5 bases). V lost 4 bases and J lost 5, with 20 bases in between. CDR3 length: 16 amino acids. Germline CDR1 and CDR2: MNHEY and SVGEGT. CDR3: CASSSSPTDTVYGYTF. CDR3 in DNA: TGTGCCAGCAGTTCTTCACCGACAGACACAGTTTATGGCTACACCTTC.

This clonotype appeared a few times. The chain is built from TRBV20-1 and TRBJ1-1; TRBD1 is a possible D gene (6 bases). Per germline, CDR1 DFQATT and CDR2 SNEGSKA (reference sequence). Trimming shortened V by 6 bases and J by 3 bases, and 11 bases separated the two germline ends. The CDR3 consists of 12 residues. The CDR3, as DNA: TGCAGTGCGAAACGGACAGACACTGAAGCTTTCTTT. Translation: CSAKRTDTEAFF.